This TCR beta chain is drawn from a study of HIV-infected children after antiretroviral therapy interruption. Study-wide background: Interruption-arm samples span weeks 0, 12, interruption end (24 or 48), and about 3 years post-study.

Per germline, CDR1 SGHRS and CDR2 YFSETQ. This CDR3 has 14 amino acids. The junction had 3 bases not matched to a gene; V was cut back by 3 bases and J by 5 bases. The treatment was: PENTA 11 planned treatment interruption arm or continuous ART arm. A 3' RACE protocol on RNA, with unique molecular identifiers, produced the TCR library. Each CDR3 protein is one row after TCRdb ran MiXCR on the 3' RACE reads. The table shows about 89,000 distinct CDR3 sequences, with under 8% occurring only once. There are many counts of this clonotype. The sample consisted of CD45RA+ CD4+ T cells from PBMCs, pooled from several time points, taken from a donor given antiretroviral therapy, either interrupted or continuous. Subset here: naive CD4+ CD45RA+ CD45RO- T cells. The rearrangement uses TRBV5-1 and TRBJ2-1; 9 bases agree with TRBD1. This TCR was recovered from a pool of human donors with HIV. In DNA, the CDR3 is TGCGCCAGCAGCTGGGGGACAGGGAACAATGAGCAGTTCTTC. Translation: CASSWGTGNNEQFF.